A single sample is the source of the 15 T cell receptor beta chains below, sequenced in a study of Ad26.COV2.S vaccination and SARS-CoV-2 variants. Profiling relied on immunoSEQ multiplex PCR, and the TCRdb table lists in-frame clones only, not all of them. Of roughly 500,000 clones in the sample, roughly 89% are singletons; the top ten hold about 2.7%. Treatment meaning: 15 to 20 received Ad26.COV2.S at low or high dose, single or two shots; about 5 received placebo; per-sample allocation not given. Sampling took place 63 days after the first vaccine or placebo injection. Source: peripheral blood, taken in a trial of Ad26.COV2.S vaccine versus placebo. These TCRs come from a person aged 18-65 years who received the Ad26.COV2.S COVID-19 vaccine or a placebo.

This chain joins TRBV27 and TRBJ2-4, with 9 bases lining up with TRBD1. Per germline, CDR1 MNHEY and CDR2 SMNVEV (reference sequence). The junction had 12 bases not matched to a gene; V was cut back by 8 bases and J by 7 bases. This CDR3 has 15 residues. CDR3: CASCKGQGLMNIQYF. The DNA of the CDR3 is TGTGCCAGCTGTAAAGGACAGGGGTTGATGAACATTCAGTACTTC.

This clone was observed a handful of times. The rearrangement joins TRBV9 to TRBJ1-6; D gene unclear. CDR3 length: 15 residues. Deletions cut 1 base from V and 0 bases from J, with 5 bases between. CDR1 SGDLS and CDR2 YYNGEE come from the germline V gene. Here the CDR3 DNA reads TGTGCCAGCAGCGTATTTGGCTCCTATAATTCACCCCTCCACTTT. It encodes CASSVFGSYNSPLHF.

Many counts were recorded for this clone. This chain uses TRBV5-5 with TRBJ1-3; D call uncertain. The CDR3 has 13 residues. V lost 3 bases and J 0 bases, leaving 4 bases between the germline ends. From germline, CDR1 is SGHKS and CDR2 YYEKEE (reference sequence). The CDR3 protein is CASSWNSGNTIYF. CDR3 nucleotide sequence: TGTGCCAGCAGCTGGAACTCTGGAAACACCATATATTTT.

The chain employs TRBV27 and TRBJ2-7; TRBD2 is a possible D gene (5 bases). The ends were cut back, 1 base at V and 0 bases at J, with 22 bases in the middle. The CDR3 consists of 19 residues. Germline CDR1 and CDR2: MNHEY and SMNVEV (reference sequence). The CDR3 loop reads CASSLWSSRGPFDSYEQYF. The DNA of the CDR3 is TGTGCCAGCAGTTTATGGTCCTCCCGCGGGCCTTTCGACTCCTACGAGCAGTACTTC.

The rearrangement links TRBV4-2 to TRBJ2-5, with D possibly matching TRBD1 (5 bases). Germline-derived CDR1 and CDR2 are LGHNA and YNFKEQ. The CDR3 extends over 14 amino acids. V lost 0 bases to trimming and J lost 7 bases, with 12 bases between them. The CDR3 DNA reads as TGTGCCAGCAGCCAAGATGCCCAGGGTACGACCCAGTACTTC. Its protein product is CASSQDAQGTTQYF.

V is TRBV29-1 and J is TRBJ1-1, with a possible D match to TRBD1 (5 bases). Germline V CDR1 and CDR2: SQVTM, ANQGSEA. This CDR3 has 13 residues. V lost 6 bases to trimming and J lost 3 bases, with 14 bases between them. The CDR3 DNA follows: TGCAGCGTGGGGCGGGGCGAGGACACTGAAGCTTTCTTT. This encodes CSVGRGEDTEAFF.

The V and J genes are TRBV11-2 and TRBJ1-6, with TRBD1 identical over 7 bases. Germline V gene data show CDR1 as SGHAT and CDR2 as FQNNGV. J lost 9 bases, V lost 3 bases, and 8 bases had no gene match. The CDR3 length is 15 residues. DNA of the CDR3: TGTGCCAGCAGCTTCCGGGACAGTCCAGTTTCACCCCTCCACTTT. This sequence encodes CASSFRDSPVSPLHF.

This clone was detected only once. J is TRBJ2-1 and V is TRBV4-3; TRBD1 is a possible D gene (6 bases). CDR3 length equals 14 residues. CDR1 is LGHNA and CDR2 is YSLEER in the germline V gene. V gave up 8 bases and J gave up 1 base, with 12 bases separating them. The CDR3 region is CASGERGSYNEQFF. The CDR3 DNA reads as TGCGCCAGCGGCGAAAGGGGGTCCTACAATGAGCAGTTCTTC.

The chain combines TRBV7-3 with TRBJ2-3; D might be TRBD2 (7 bases). Germline V lookup: CDR1 SGHTA, CDR2 FQGTGA. This CDR3 contains 15 residues. Trimming took 4 bases from V and 1 from J, leaving 12 bases between them. The CDR3 DNA reads TGTGCCAGCAGCTACCTAGGGGGGGGCACAGATACGCAGTATTTT. It translates to CASSYLGGGTDTQYF.

The chain carries TRBV5-4 and TRBJ1-3, with D maybe TRBD1 (5 bases). The CDR3 runs to 14 residues. Looked up from germline, CDR1 is SGHNT and CDR2 is YYREEE (reference sequence). Trimming took off 6 bases at V and 3 bases at J, with 13 bases between the two ends. In DNA, the CDR3 is TGTGCCAGCACCCGGGGCGTCGATGGAAACACCATATATTTT. Translating gives CASTRGVDGNTIYF.

V is TRBV30 and J is TRBJ1-2; 9 nucleotides line up with TRBD1. The CDR3 covers 14 residues. Germline CDR1 GTSNPN, CDR2 SVGIG (reference sequence). V lost 7 bases and J lost 7; bases outside the gene matches: 13. In DNA form, the CDR3 reads TGTGCCTTCGACCGGGACAGGGTTGTCGGTGGCTACACCTTC. It is translated as CAFDRDRVVGGYTF.

CDR3 coding DNA: TGCGCCAGCAGCCAAGAAAGGCGGCGATCACCCCTCCACTTT. This sequence encodes CASSQERRRSPLHF. The rearrangement joins TRBV4-3 to TRBJ1-6; D gene unclear. The CDR3 runs to 14 residues. Germline V gives CDR1 LGHNA, CDR2 YSLEER. Trimming took off 0 bases at V and 10 bases at J, with 10 bases between the two ends.

V usage is TRBV28 and J usage is TRBJ2-7; 11 nucleotides agree with TRBD1. This CDR3 is built from 16 residues. CDR1 is MDHEN, CDR2 SYDVKM, per germline. V trimming: 2 bases; J trimming: 2 bases; junction bases outside the gene matches: 5. The chain's CDR3 is CASSLLPGQGAYEQYF. CDR3 DNA: TGTGCCAGCAGTTTACTACCGGGACAGGGGGCCTACGAGCAGTACTTC. The full variable domain, completed using reference TRBV28 and TRBJ2-7, is DVKVTQSSRYLVKRTGEKVFLECVQDMDHENMFWYRQDPGLGLRLIYFSYDVKMKEKGDIPEGYSVSREKKERFSLILESASTNQTSMYLCASSLLPGQGAYEQYFGPGTRLTVT.

The V gene is TRBV2, the J gene TRBJ1-2; TRBD1 aligns across 10 bases. Germline CDR1 reads SNHLY; CDR2 reads FYNNEI. The CDR3 extends over 14 amino acids. V shed 4 bases and J 7 bases; nucleotides not matched to a gene: 6. The CDR3 region has the DNA TGTGCCAGCAGTGGATTAGGGACAGGGGTTGGCTACACCTTC. Protein: CASSGLGTGVGYTF.

The V gene is TRBV11-2, the J gene TRBJ1-2; D gene ambiguous. The V gene's germline CDR1 is SGHAT and CDR2 FQNNGV. Deletions cut 1 base from V and 1 base from J, with 10 bases between. CDR3 size: 15 residues. The CDR3 DNA sequence: TGTGCCAGCAGCTTAGGCTCTGGGCTTAACTATGGCTACACCTTC. Translation: CASSLGSGLNYGYTF. The complete variable domain, with remaining parts taken from reference TRBV11-2 and TRBJ1-2, reads EAGVAQSPRYKIIEKRQSVAFWCNPISGHATLYWYQQILGQGPKLLIQFQNNGVVDDSQLPKDRFSAERLKGVDSTLKIQPAKLEDSAVYLCASSLGSGLNYGYTFGSGTRLTVV.